The rows below give T cell receptor beta chains drawn from one sample of a study of CD8 T cells in Susac syndrome. TCRdb analysed the immunoSEQ multiplex PCR reads with MiXCR anew, one entry per CDR3 protein. In the table there are some 240,000 distinct CDR3 sequences, less than 96% of which are singletons. Sequencing input: CD4+ T cells from PBMCs. The source is a human donor with Susac syndrome. The CDR3 runs from the conserved cysteine through the conserved F or W. Fields, in order: D gene, V gene, J gene, clone size, CDR3 protein, CDR3 DNA. The D gene is left open where the match is weak. Part of the rows lack a size; the others show once, few, many or a class for expanded clones.

>NA|TRBV18|TRBJ2-2|NA
CASSPKSFTGELFF
TGTGCCAGCTCACCAAAGTCTTTCACCGGGGAGCTGTTTTTT
>NA|TRBV30|TRBJ1-3|once
CACRASGNTIYF
TGTGCCTGCCGGGCCTCTGGAAACACCATATATTTT
>NA|TRBV7-2|TRBJ2-5|NA
CASSSVGGGLSTQYF
TGTGCCAGCAGCTCAGTGGGGGGCGGACTCTCGACCCAGTACTTC
>TRBD2|TRBV7-6|TRBJ2-1|NA
CASSLRDTSGTNEQFF
TGTGCCAGCAGCCTTCGAGACACTAGCGGGACTAATGAGCAGTTCTTC
>NA|TRBV30|TRBJ1-4|NA
CAWSVRTVSEKLFF
TGTGCCTGGAGTGTACGAACAGTCAGCGAAAAACTGTTTTTT
>NA|TRBV4-1|TRBJ1-4|NA
CASSQVGQWKLFF
TGCGCCAGCAGCCAAGTGGGCCAGTGGAAACTGTTTTTT
>NA|TRBV18|TRBJ2-3|NA
CASSTITDTQYF
TGTGCCAGCTCAACTATAACAGATACGCAGTATTTT
>NA|TRBV20-1|TRBJ1-1|once
CSAPPGQNTEAFF
TGCAGTGCTCCACCGGGACAGAACACTGAAGCTTTCTTT
>TRBD2|TRBV9|TRBJ2-1|NA
CASSVRVGAGSSYNEQFF
TGTGCCAGCAGCGTACGGGTTGGAGCGGGAAGCTCCTACAATGAGCAGTTCTTC
>NA|TRBV30|TRBJ1-5|NA
CAWRGQGNQPQHF
TGTGCCTGGAGGGGGCAAGGGAATCAGCCCCAGCATTTT
>TRBD2|TRBV7-9|TRBJ2-7|NA
CASSESGGYEQYF
TGTGCCAGCAGCGAGTCGGGGGGCTACGAGCAGTACTTC
>NA|TRBV12-3/TRBV12-4|TRBJ1-2|NA
CASSPRRGLARDGYTF
TGTGCCAGCAGTCCACGACGGGGGTTGGCTAGGGATGGCTACACCTTC
>TRBD2|TRBV20-1|TRBJ2-5|NA
CSAEAREARETQYF
TGCAGTGCAGAGGCCCGGGAGGCTCGGGAGACCCAGTACTTC
>NA|TRBV4-2|TRBJ2-4|NA
CASSQDIGEAKNIQYF
TGTGCCAGCAGCCAAGATATCGGCGAAGCCAAAAACATTCAGTACTTC
>NA|TRBV6-5|TRBJ1-2|NA
CASSYGTRATF
TGTGCCAGCAGTTACGGGACAAGGGCCACCTTC
>TRBD1|TRBV11-2|TRBJ2-3|NA
CASSLLRTGGATTDTQYF
TGTGCCAGCAGCTTATTACGGACAGGGGGCGCGACCACAGATACGCAGTATTTT